This passage covers 13 T cell receptor beta chains from one sample sequenced in a study of control samples from healthy donors and cancer patients. The assay was immunoSEQ multiplex PCR, and TCRdb's table has in-frame clones only and misses some. The sample consists of 130,000 or so clones, approximately 87% of them appearing once. The sequencing input was blood. Receptors originate from a man in his fifties or sixties in good health.

The chain employs TRBV3-1 (or the pseudogene TRBV3-2) and TRBJ1-1, with 8 nucleotides matching TRBD1. This CDR3 is built from 15 residues. J lost 8 bases, V lost 5 bases, and 13 bases had no gene match. Germline CDR1 is LGHDT and CDR2 is YNNKEL (reference sequence). The CDR3 sequence is CASSYTQGTGGEAFF. The DNA of the CDR3 is TGTGCCAGCAGCTACACCCAGGGTACAGGGGGAGAAGCTTTCTTT.

The rearrangement uses TRBV7-2 and TRBJ1-1; tentative D call: TRBD1 (5 bases). CDR3 length: 15 residues. Germline loops: CDR1 SGHTA, CDR2 FQGNSA. V was trimmed by 3 bases and J by 6 bases, leaving 17 bases between them. This chain's CDR3 is CASSFRDLLGAEAFF. For the CDR3, the DNA is TGTGCCAGCAGCTTCCGCGATCTCTTGGGGGCTGAAGCTTTCTTT.

V gene TRBV18 combines with J gene TRBJ1-5; D uncertain. This CDR3 is built from 14 residues. The germline CDR1 and CDR2 sequences are KGHSH and LQKENI. The germline V and J ends were trimmed by 3 bases and 4 bases, with 10 bases remaining between them. CDR3 bases: TGTGCCAGCTCACCCGAGCCAGTTAATCAGCCCCAGCATTTT. Translated, it gives CASSPEPVNQPQHF. Filled out from reference TRBV18 and TRBJ1-5, the complete variable domain reads NAGVMQNPRHLVRRRGQEARLRCSPMKGHSHVYWYRQLPEEGLKFMVYLQKENIIDESGMPKERFSAEFPKEGPSILRIQQVVRGDSAAYFCASSPEPVNQPQHFGDGTRLSIL.

The chain has TRBV19 and TRBJ2-7; tentative D call: TRBD2 (6 bases). From germline, CDR1 is LNHDA and CDR2 SQIVND (reference sequence). There are 12 residues in the CDR3. Trimming stripped 11 bases from V and 3 bases from J, with 14 bases between. The CDR3, as DNA: TGTGCCGCCGGGCGGGGCCACTACGAGCAGTACTTC. This translates into CAAGRGHYEQYF.

This clone was seen a handful of times. The chain is built from TRBV7-2 and TRBJ2-2; a possible D gene is TRBD1 (6 bases). Looked up from germline, CDR1 is SGHTA and CDR2 is FQGNSA. V dropped 4 bases and J dropped 7 bases, with 22 bases sitting between them. The CDR3 consists of 17 residues. The CDR3 nucleotides are TGTGCCAGCAGCTCCACCGGACAGCGGATTACTATCGGGGAGCTGTTTTTT. Protein sequence: CASSSTGQRITIGELFF.

This clone has only one observation. The V and J genes are TRBV5-1 and TRBJ1-1; weak D call: TRBD1 (6 bases). The CDR3 is 12 residues long. CDR1 is SGHRS and CDR2 is YFSETQ in the germline V gene. V was trimmed by 2 bases and J by 5 bases, leaving 7 bases between them. The CDR3 sequence: CASSFGTTEAFF. The CDR3 DNA follows: TGCGCCAGCAGCTTCGGGACAACTGAAGCTTTCTTT.

The rearrangement uses TRBV5-1 and TRBJ1-4; 9 positions agree with TRBD1. Germline lookup yields CDR1 SGHRS and CDR2 YFSETQ. Trimming took 4 bases from V and 1 from J; bases not matched to a gene: 5. This CDR3 region has 16 residues. As DNA, the CDR3 is TGCGCCAGCAGCCCGGGACAGGGAATAACTAATGAAAAACTGTTTTTT. Its protein product is CASSPGQGITNEKLFF. The full variable domain, its missing parts supplied by reference TRBV5-1 and TRBJ1-4, is KAGVTQTPRYLIKTRGQQVTLSCSPISGHRSVSWYQQTPGQGLQFLFEYFSETQRNKGNFPGRFSGRQFSNSRSEMNVSTLELGDSALYLCASSPGQGITNEKLFFGSGTQLSVL.

The V call is TRBV5-1, the J call TRBJ2-3; either TRBD1 or TRBD2 may fit D (5 bases each). The CDR3 has 16 amino acids. V was cut by 0 bases and J by 6 bases, with 17 bases left in between. Germline lookup yields CDR1 SGHRS and CDR2 YFSETQ. CDR3 DNA sequence: TGCGCCAGCAGCTTGGAATCAATCAGGGACGGGGATACGCAGTATTTT. Translated, it gives CASSLESIRDGDTQYF.

The genes are TRBV7-2 and TRBJ2-4; 8 bases agree with TRBD2. V lost 2 bases to trimming and J lost 8 bases; unmatched junction nucleotides: 8. CDR3 length: 15 amino acids. CDR1 and CDR2 (germline): SGHTA, FQGNSA. CDR3 in amino acids: CASSLIAGQGHIQYF. The CDR3 DNA sequence: TGTGCCAGCAGCTTAATAGCGGGGCAGGGCCACATTCAGTACTTC.

The chain uses TRBV7-2 and TRBJ1-1; no firm D call. The germline V gene has CDR1 SGHTA and CDR2 FQGNSA. V was pared by 7 bases and J by 1 base, with 28 bases between. The CDR3 extends over 19 amino acids. The CDR3 loop is CASTLYASGGSWRNTEAFF. CDR3 DNA sequence: TGTGCCAGCACCCTTTACGCGTCAGGCGGGTCCTGGAGGAACACTGAAGCTTTCTTT.

The CDR3 nucleotides are TGTGCCAGCACGGGTCTACACATGAACACTGAAGCTTTCTTT. Residues: CASTGLHMNTEAFF. The rearrangement joins TRBV2 to TRBJ1-1; D is uncertain. Between the trimmed V and J ends, which lost 7 bases and 0 bases, there was a span of 12 bases. The germline V gene encodes CDR1 SNHLY and CDR2 FYNNEI. This CDR3 is built from 14 residues.

This sequence joins TRBV2 and TRBJ2-2, with 13 bases matching TRBD2. The CDR3 totals 15 residues. Trimming cost V 10 bases and J 0 bases; bases outside gene matches: 2. In germline, CDR1 is SNHLY, CDR2 FYNNEI. CDR3 in amino acids: CAKGLAGTNTGELFF. The CDR3 coding sequence is TGTGCCAAGGGACTAGCGGGGACGAACACCGGGGAGCTGTTTTTT.

The rearrangement joins TRBV18 to TRBJ1-5; no clear D gene. Germline values: CDR1 KGHSH, CDR2 LQKENI. The CDR3 sequence is 13 residues long. V was shortened by 2 bases and J by 1 base, with 3 bases between the two germline ends. The CDR3 nucleotides read TGTGCCAGCTCACCATCGAGCAATCAGCCCCAGCATTTT. This sequence encodes CASSPSSNQPQHF.